A single TCR beta chain is shown here with its context. No cognate antigen has been identified for it. Per-nucleotide qualities are absent, and no much larger clonotype sits a single base away. The CDR3 measures 15 amino acids from cysteine to phenylalanine. Only the CDR3 part of the read is kept: 45 bases, read in frame from the first base. Trimming leaves V shorter by 2 bases and J shorter by 2 bases, with the junction holding 2 bases beyond the gene matches. The germline V gene specifies MGHRA as CDR1 and YSYEKL as CDR2. The cohort consisted of 666 healthy bone marrow donors. Cohort members were all nominally healthy when sampled, although unrecorded immune exposures were likely present. The donor tested CMV seropositive, placing the donor among the 290 or so seropositive members of the cohort. A peripheral blood sample was collected from each donor, and TCR beta sequencing was performed on peripheral blood mononuclear cells. Genomic DNA was extracted from the blood cell samples with the Qiagen DNeasy Blood Extraction Kit.

The sample belongs to a study of cytomegalovirus exposure and HLA in healthy donors (TCRdb year 2017). Broadly, across the study: In an earlier analysis of some 610 of the donors, under 300 Gb of sequence data and some 120 million unique TCR beta sequences from about 190 million T cells were reported. To predict cytomegalovirus infection status, the study combined high-throughput TCR immunosequencing, statistical association of individual TCRs with disease status, and machine learning. Among almost 400 genotyped donors of the cohort, an average of about 240,000 unique TCR beta nucleotide sequences were sequenced per donor, around a sixth of them non-productive. In an earlier analysis of over 550 of the donors, high-throughput TCR beta sequencing was used to judge whether each TCR beta V gene segment behaved as functional or pseudogenic. HLA typing covered class I and class II loci at four-digit resolution. The study used immunosequencing to profile the T cell repertoires of around 600 subjects and linked those repertoires to cytomegalovirus serostatus. About 300 gigabases of sequencing data and 70 million to 95 million unique TCR sequences made up an early release that covered approximately 700 HLA-typed donors. In addition to the first cohort of several hundred subjects, a separate validation cohort of approximately 130 different subjects was used. A later genetic analysis took genome-wide SNP genotypes for about three fifths of the 666 donors and used that subset as a discovery cohort. Typing coverage differed by locus: A, B, C, DRB1 and DQB1 were typed in roughly 620-630 donors, DQA1 in 522, DPA1 in around 580, and DPB1 in around 490. The aim of the study was to test whether cataloging public T cell receptors could identify signatures of past pathogen exposure. Donor age, sex, ethnicity and CMV serostatus were compiled together with the repertoire data. Rather than drawing on any new phenotypic data, the later analysis identified candidate immune exposures from TCR beta sequences and the way those sequences occurred across donors. Every discovery cohort repertoire had been produced on one sequencing platform. Several DR-DQ haplotypes were treated as single units for association and clustering because of strong linkage in the cohort. Of the 350 to 450 genotyped donors, 80% to 90% were placed in the genetic ancestry cluster associated with self-reported Caucasian donors. A later analysis re-analyzed previously published TCR beta repertoires from roughly 600 donors and added high-resolution HLA genotyping to study TCR occurrence patterns. Beyond this particular receptor, the publication reports: A further reported finding was that TCR beta sequences accurately predicted the HLA-A and HLA-B alleles for most subjects in the first cohort. Correlated functional status among segregating V segments might reflect linkage disequilibrium, but an unknown experimental factor could not be ruled out. In a later genetic analysis, a missense DCLRE1C variant was associated with V-gene and J-gene trimming of TCR beta chains, and the association was replicated in an independent cohort. Most CMV-associated TCR beta chains appeared to be HLA-restricted in a later analysis, and the HLA associations seemed to be driven largely by CMV exposure. Strong co-occurrence of HLA alleles, especially DR and DQ, made assigning TCR associations to individual alleles difficult. In both the original and validation cohorts, the classifier was reported to diagnose cytomegalovirus status with high specificity and sensitivity. Because the 87-base-pair reads could not distinguish some IMGT-functional V segments, including TRBV6-2 and TRBV6-3, those segments were excluded. A cluster of highly shared sequence variants was judged likely to be a technical artifact of the sequencing pipeline. HLA typing was unavailable for some donors at each locus, so association tests used only the typed subset. According to the authors, the approach could potentially be generalized to other disease states and immunological phenotypes. In the study, roughly 160 TCR beta chains were listed as associated with cytomegalovirus. Immune exposure information for the cohort was limited to CMV serostatus. This cohort had only TCR beta chains sequenced, and the lack of alpha or paired-chain data limited which features could be detected. A later analysis found that TCR association rates varied across HLA loci, with DRB1 alleles showing the most associated TCRs and HLA-C alleles the fewest. Most TCR sequences were observed very rarely across donors, whereas some public TCRs were present in many individuals. Roughly uniform sequencing depth across donors was assumed in presence/absence analyses, although this assumption may not hold. Compared with the 666-donor mean, donors in an Asian-associated ancestry cluster had fewer N-insertions in productive TCRs, according to a later genetic analysis. Because counts were too low, approximately 15 rarely observed V segments, including chromosome 9 orphons, were excluded from the earlier analysis of 587 of the donors. An earlier analysis of approximately 570 of the donors showed that most TCR beta V segments appeared in productive rearrangements either about 87% or about 30% of the time, which broadly matched IMGT annotations. A later analysis found that HLA-associated TCR beta chains were more clonally expanded and had lower generation probabilities than equally common non-associated chains. Specific HLA alleles were associated with about 17,000 TCR beta sequences at a false discovery rate of 0.05 in a later analysis. In a later analysis, several top co-occurrence clusters were reported to appear linked to parvovirus B19, influenza, CMV and Epstein-Barr virus. A few of the identified cytomegalovirus-associated TCR beta chains were confirmed in vitro to be specific for cytomegalovirus antigens.

The library came from the immunoSEQ multiplex PCR assay. A mixture of 60 forward primers for TCR Vbeta segments and 13 reverse primers for TCR Jbeta segments was used in the multiplex PCR. Amplification of the CDR3 region of rearranged TCR beta genes was performed with a multiplex PCR assay on genomic DNA. The Illumina HiSeq System was used to sequence the amplified TCR beta libraries as 87-base-pair reads. Concerning the study's data processing: Across the roughly 600 repertoires, a later analysis counted about 81 million unique TCR beta chains, some 11 million of which were shared by at least two donors. Raw reads were error-corrected and collapsed into unique sequences with a nearest-neighbor algorithm that merged closely related sequences to remove PCR and sequencing errors. V, D and J gene segments were assigned by aligning CDR3 sequences to IMGT reference sequences. For a sequence to be retained, a match of at least six nucleotides to both a V gene segment and a J gene segment was required. A rearrangement counted as productive if the CDR3 had no stop codons and remained in frame with V and J, and every other rearrangement counted as non-productive. Following IMGT convention, CDR3 was defined as the stretch from the second conserved V-encoded cysteine up to the conserved J-encoded phenylalanine. The earlier analysis of about 570 of the donors excluded any sequence lacking an unambiguous match to a single V gene segment. An earlier analysis of fewer than 750 of the donors classified V segments as functional when productive rearrangements were above 56.7% and as segregating when the standard deviation between donors was above 5%. To diagnose cytomegalovirus status from the catalog of TCR beta chain sequences, a statistical classification framework was built. A later analysis assigned V and J genes by comparing TCR nucleotide sequences with IMGT/GENE-DB human TR gene sequences. The TCRdist pipeline was used in a later analysis to assign CDR3 sequences and most-parsimonious VDJ recombination scenarios. In a later analysis, each TCR beta chain was defined by its CDR3 amino acid sequence together with its V-gene family, and reads without a unique V-gene family were excluded. As a way to deal with suspected cross-contamination and a sequencing artifact, a later analysis dropped 500 to 700 nucleotide sequences that were highly shared and had low generation probability. A later analysis calculated a clonal expansion index for each public chain from normalized within-repertoire ranks of inferred template counts. Generation probabilities in a later analysis came from a VDJ recombination model fitted to out-of-frame rearrangements, and those results were checked against IGoR. A later analysis scored TCR-TCR, TCR-HLA and TCR-CMV co-occurrence with hypergeometric tests, applying a repertoire-size bias correction to TCR pairs. In a later analysis, false discovery rates were estimated by permuting HLA or CMV assignments 20 times. In a later analysis, co-occurring TCRs were grouped using DBSCAN, with TCRdist sequence similarity added in when clustering inside HLA-allele-positive subsets. Repertoires with fewer than 30,000 or more than 120,000 public chains were left out of co-occurrence clustering, as were a few repertoires with anomalous nucleotide sharing. Entries here come from immuneACCESS through TCRdb and include only in-frame sequences with V and J called. Some clones fail to appear in such tables; in the studies checked, an unresolved V gene covers under half of the shortfall, and the cause of the remainder is unknown. The V and J calls and clone size were taken over from that table, and D and trimming were inferred from the DNA. The table for this sample lists fewer than 150,000 clones; over 65% of them were counted only once. The top ten constitute around 10% of the sample.

This clonotype was sampled from a woman aged 50 to 65 in good health and CMV-seropositive. The V and J segments used are TRBV4-1 and TRBJ1-4; 7 bases in between match TRBD1. The sequenced material came from PBMCs. The DNA is as follows: TGCGCCAGCAGCCAACAGGACAGGACTAATGAAAAACTGTTTTTT. It codes for CASSQQDRTNEKLFF.